What follows is one T cell receptor beta chain and its context. The data belong to a study of shared clonotypes between healthy human individuals. Source study methods: ImmunoSEQ gave junction-only sequences without quality scores, so filtering differed. TCRdb's table, derived via immunoSEQ multiplex PCR, lists solely in-frame clones and lacks some. The V and J calls and clone size come from that table; D and trimming were worked out from the DNA. The sample lists hundreds of thousands of clones; around 78% were seen once. Trimming took 1 base from V and 5 from J, leaving 8 bases between them. CDR1 is SEHNR, CDR2 FQNEAQ, per germline (reference sequence). The CDR3 is 13 residues long. There were no recent acute infections or vaccinations among the donors, who were healthy HIV-negative adults. All participating donors were Caucasian adults from Nashville, Tennessee. Unsorted samples used roughly 90 million PBMCs for genomic DNA.

This receptor was obtained from a woman in her thirties or forties in good health. Some clones in this sample may be carry-over from other donors' samples. The chain recombines TRBV7-9 with TRBJ2-5; D gene ambiguous. The sequencing input was PBMCs. CDR3 protein: CASSLVVAETQYF. The CDR3 region has the DNA TGTGCCAGCAGCTTAGTTGTCGCGGAGACCCAGTACTTC.